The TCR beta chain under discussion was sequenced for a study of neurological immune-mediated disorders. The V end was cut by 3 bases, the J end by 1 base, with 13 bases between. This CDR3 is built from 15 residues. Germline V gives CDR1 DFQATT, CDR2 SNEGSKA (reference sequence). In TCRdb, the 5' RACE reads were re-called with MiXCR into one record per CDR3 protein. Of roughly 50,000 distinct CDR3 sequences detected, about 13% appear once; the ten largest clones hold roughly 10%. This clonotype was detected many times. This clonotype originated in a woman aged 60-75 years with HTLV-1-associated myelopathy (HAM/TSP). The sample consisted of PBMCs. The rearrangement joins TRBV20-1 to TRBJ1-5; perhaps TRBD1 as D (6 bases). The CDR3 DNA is TGCAGTGCTAGTATGGGACAACCGAGCAATCAGCCCCAGCATTTT. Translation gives CSASMGQPSNQPQHF.